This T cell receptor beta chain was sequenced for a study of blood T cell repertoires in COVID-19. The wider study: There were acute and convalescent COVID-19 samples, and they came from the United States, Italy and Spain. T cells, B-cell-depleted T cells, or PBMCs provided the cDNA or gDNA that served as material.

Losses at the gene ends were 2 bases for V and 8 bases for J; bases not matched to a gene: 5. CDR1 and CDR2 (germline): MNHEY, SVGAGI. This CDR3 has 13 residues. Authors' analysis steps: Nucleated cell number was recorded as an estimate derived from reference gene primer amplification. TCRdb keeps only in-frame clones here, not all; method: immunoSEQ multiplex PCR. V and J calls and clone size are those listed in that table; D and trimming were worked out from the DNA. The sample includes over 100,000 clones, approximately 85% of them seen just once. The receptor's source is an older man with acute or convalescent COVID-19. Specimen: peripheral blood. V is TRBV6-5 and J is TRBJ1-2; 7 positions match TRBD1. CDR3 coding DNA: TGTGCCAGCAGTTACGCTGGACAGGCGGGCTACACCTTC. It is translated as CASSYAGQAGYTF.